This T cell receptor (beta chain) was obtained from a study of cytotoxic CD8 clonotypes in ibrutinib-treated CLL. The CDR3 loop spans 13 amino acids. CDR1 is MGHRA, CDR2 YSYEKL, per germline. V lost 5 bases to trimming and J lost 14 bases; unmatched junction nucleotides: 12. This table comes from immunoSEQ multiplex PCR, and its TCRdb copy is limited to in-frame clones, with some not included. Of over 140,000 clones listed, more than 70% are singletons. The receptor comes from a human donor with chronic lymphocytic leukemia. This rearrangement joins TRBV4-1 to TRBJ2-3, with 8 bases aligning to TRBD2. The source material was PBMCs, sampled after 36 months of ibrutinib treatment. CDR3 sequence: CASSDSPGGSPYF. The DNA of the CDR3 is TGCGCCAGCAGCGATAGCCCGGGGGGGTCCCCGTATTTT.